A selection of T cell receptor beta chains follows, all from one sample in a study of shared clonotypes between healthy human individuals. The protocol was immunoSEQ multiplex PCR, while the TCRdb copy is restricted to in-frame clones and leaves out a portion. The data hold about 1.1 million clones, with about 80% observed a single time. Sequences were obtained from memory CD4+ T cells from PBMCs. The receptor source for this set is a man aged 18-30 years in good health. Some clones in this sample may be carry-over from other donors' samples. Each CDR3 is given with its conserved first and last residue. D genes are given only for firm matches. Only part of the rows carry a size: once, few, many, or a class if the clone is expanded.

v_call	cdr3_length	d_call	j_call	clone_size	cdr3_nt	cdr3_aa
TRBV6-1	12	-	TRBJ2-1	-	TGTGCCAGCAGTGATTGGGGCAATGAGCAGTTCTTC	CASSDWGNEQFF
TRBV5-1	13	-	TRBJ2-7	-	TGCGCCAGCAGCGCGGAGGCTTACTACGAGCAGTACTTC	CASSAEAYYEQYF
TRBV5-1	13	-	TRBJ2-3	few	TGCGCCAGCAGCTTTGGACTGACAGATACGCAGTATTTT	CASSFGLTDTQYF
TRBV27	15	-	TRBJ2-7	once	TGTGCCAGCAGTTTACCCTCAGCAGCCGCCTACGAGCAGTACTTC	CASSLPSAAAYEQYF
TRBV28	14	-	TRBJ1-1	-	TGTGCCAGCACCGTCAGGGACTCGAACACTGAAGCTTTCTTT	CASTVRDSNTEAFF
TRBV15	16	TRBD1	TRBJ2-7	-	TGTGCCACCAGCAGCCCCCGGGACAGGGGAACCTACGAGCAGTACTTC	CATSSPRDRGTYEQYF
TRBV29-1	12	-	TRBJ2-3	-	TGCAGCGTGGGGACATCGACAGATACGCAGTATTTT	CSVGTSTDTQYF
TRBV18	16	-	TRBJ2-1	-	TGTGCCAGCTCACCACTTTTTGGGCACTCCTACAATGAGCAGTTCTTC	CASSPLFGHSYNEQFF
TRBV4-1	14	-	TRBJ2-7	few	TGCGCCAGCAGCCAAGATGGCAGGACACACGAGCAGTACTTC	CASSQDGRTHEQYF
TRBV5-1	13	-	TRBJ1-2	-	TGCGCCAGCAGCTTGGGGCAGCACAACGGCTACACCTTC	CASSLGQHNGYTF
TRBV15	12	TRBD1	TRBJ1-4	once	TGTGCCACTAGGACAGGGAGGGAAAAACTGTTTTTT	CATRTGREKLFF
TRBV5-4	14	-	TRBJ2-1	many	TGTGCCAGCAGCTCAGGCGGGCATGGAAATGAGCAGTTCTTC	CASSSGGHGNEQFF
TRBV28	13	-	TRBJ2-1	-	TGTGCCAGCAGACCGGGATCCTACAATGAGCAGTTCTTC	CASRPGSYNEQFF
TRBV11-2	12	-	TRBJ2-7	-	TGTGCCAGCAGCCCTCGGGGCTACGAGCAGTACTTC	CASSPRGYEQYF
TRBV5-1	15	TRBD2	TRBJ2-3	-	TGCGCCAGCAGCGACGGGACTAGGTTGTCAGATACGCAGTATTTT	CASSDGTRLSDTQYF
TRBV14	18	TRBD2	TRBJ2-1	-	TGTGCCAGCAGCCAAGATACGACTAGCGACAACGACAACAATGAGCAGTTCTTC	CASSQDTTSDNDNNEQFF
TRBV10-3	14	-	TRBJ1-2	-	TGTGCCATCAGTGAGGGACAGATCCACTATGGCTACACCTTC	CAISEGQIHYGYTF
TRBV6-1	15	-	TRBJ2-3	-	TGTGCCAGCAGTCAAGGGAACACCTACACAGATACGCAGTATTTT	CASSQGNTYTDTQYF
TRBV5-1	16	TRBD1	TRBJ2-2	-	TGCGCCAGCAGCTTGTCGGCAGGGGGGAACACCGGGGAGCTGTTTTTT	CASSLSAGGNTGELFF
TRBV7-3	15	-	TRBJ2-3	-	TGTGCCAGCAGCTATCTAGGACAGAACACAGATACGCAGTATTTT	CASSYLGQNTDTQYF
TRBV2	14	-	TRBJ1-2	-	TGTGCCAGCACAGGCCTCCGCGGTTCTAGTGGCTACACCTTC	CASTGLRGSSGYTF
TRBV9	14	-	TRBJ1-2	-	TGTGCCAGCAGCGTAGAAGGACGAAACTATGGCTACACCTTC	CASSVEGRNYGYTF
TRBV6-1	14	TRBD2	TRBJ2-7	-	TGTGCCAGCCAGAGGACTAGCGGGAATTACGAGCAGTACTTC	CASQRTSGNYEQYF
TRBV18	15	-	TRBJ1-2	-	TGTGCCAGCTCACCCGCGGGAAGGAGGAACTATGGCTACACCTTC	CASSPAGRRNYGYTF
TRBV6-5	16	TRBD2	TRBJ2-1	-	TGTGCCAGCAGTTGGACTAGCGGGAGGGTCAACAATGAGCAGTTCTTC	CASSWTSGRVNNEQFF
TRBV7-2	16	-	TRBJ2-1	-	TGTGCCAGCAGCTTAGTTGCTGGTAATGGTTACAATGAGCAGTTCTTC	CASSLVAGNGYNEQFF
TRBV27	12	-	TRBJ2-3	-	TGTGCCAGCAGTCGGAGGGACGGTACGCAGTATTTT	CASSRRDGTQYF
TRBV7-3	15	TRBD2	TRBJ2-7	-	TGTGCCAGCAGCAAAACCGGGACTAGCGGCTACGAGCAGTACTTC	CASSKTGTSGYEQYF
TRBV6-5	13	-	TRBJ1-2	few	TGTGCCAGCAGAACTGGGACGGGATATGGCTACACCTTC	CASRTGTGYGYTF
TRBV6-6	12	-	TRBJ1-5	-	TGTGCCAGCAGTTACTCAGGGCAGCCCCAGCATTTT	CASSYSGQPQHF
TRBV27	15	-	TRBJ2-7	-	TGTGCCAGCAGTTTCCGTACTAGGTTACCTTACGAGCAGTACTTC	CASSFRTRLPYEQYF